This TCR beta chain was documented in a study of CD8+CD57+ T cells in acquired aplastic anemia. Study-wide background: Sorting CD4+ and CD8+ cells gave DNA averaging roughly 3.2 ug.

With respect to this clonotype: Its specificity is unknown.

The template used for profiling TCR beta VDJ and CDR3 was genomic DNA. TCRdb re-called the reads with MiXCR, one entry per CDR3 protein. Of a few hundred thousand distinct CDR3 sequences in the sample, approximately 57% are singletons; the top ten hold under 1.5%. This CDR3 spans 14 amino acids. Trimming shortened V by 4 bases and J by 8 bases, and 18 bases separated the two germline ends. Germline CDR1 SGHRS, CDR2 YFSETQ. Before being chosen for sequencing, patients had shown CD8+CD57+ cell expansion by flow cytometry. Study-wide results and caveats: Fewer than 35 CD8+ CDR3 sequences occurred in both the patients and the controls.

This TCR was recovered from a human donor with aplastic anemia. The V and J genes are TRBV5-1 and TRBJ1-2; D unclear. Input material: sorted CD4+, CD8+, or CD8+CD57+ T cells (not recorded which) from PBMCs. CDR3 residues: CASSPEGRGEGYTF. The CDR3 DNA reads as TGCGCCAGCAGCCCCGAAGGACGCGGTGAGGGCTACACCTTC. The full variable domain, its missing parts supplied by reference TRBV5-1 and TRBJ1-2, is KAGVTQTPRYLIKTRGQQVTLSCSPISGHRSVSWYQQTPGQGLQFLFEYFSETQRNKGNFPGRFSGRQFSNSRSEMNVSTLELGDSALYLCASSPEGRGEGYTFGSGTRLTVV.